This T cell receptor (beta chain) was observed in a study of T cell responses to AZD1222 COVID-19 vaccine. The study's findings and limits: Clonal diversity was possibly underestimated, and the donors were mostly white British, with more females. Repertoires in all cases were sampled only once the peak T cell response had passed. Reportedly, nearly half the spike-specific TCRs target unmutated variant regions.

Investigators merged groups given second doses at roughly 4 or roughly 12 weeks. This clone has just one count. Its matching antigen is unknown. The ends were cut back, 4 bases at V and 7 bases at J, with 13 bases in the middle. Germline assignment: CDR1 SGHRS and CDR2 YFSETQ. The CDR3 loop spans 13 amino acids. Measured with immunoSEQ multiplex PCR; TCRdb has only the in-frame clones, and not every one. The table shows about 100,000 clones, with roughly nine tenths occurring only once. This specimen consisted of peripheral blood, obtained 28 days after the second AZD1222 dose. The rearrangement joins TRBV5-1 to TRBJ2-3; a possible D gene is TRBD2 (6 bases). This sequence originates from an adult who received the AZD1222 COVID-19 vaccine. The CDR3 nucleotides read TGCGCCAGCAGCCTGGAGGGCGTAAATACGCAGTATTTT. It yields the protein CASSLEGVNTQYF.